The TCR beta chain under discussion was sequenced for a study of blood T cell repertoires in COVID-19. The CDR3 totals 16 residues. Germline V lookup: CDR1 SGHTA, CDR2 FQGTGA. V was clipped by 6 bases and J by 0 bases; unmatched bases: 8. Per the original data handling: How many nucleated cells were present was estimated from reference gene primer amplification. TCRdb's table, derived via immunoSEQ multiplex PCR, lists solely in-frame clones and lacks some. V, J and clone size reflect that table, while D and trimming were determined from the DNA. The table has 150,000 to 200,000 clones, around 73% seen once. Either two negative PCRs, clearance, or symptom resolution qualified Cohort 3 donors as recovered.

This clonotype was obtained from a woman aged 45-65 years who had recovered from COVID-19. Sequenced input: PBMCs or T cells enriched from blood (not recorded which). The chain uses TRBV7-3 and TRBJ2-1; 7 nucleotides line up with TRBD2. The CDR3 loop reads CASRKGLSSSYNEQFF. DNA of the CDR3: TGTGCCAGCAGAAAGGGACTATCGAGCTCCTACAATGAGCAGTTCTTC.